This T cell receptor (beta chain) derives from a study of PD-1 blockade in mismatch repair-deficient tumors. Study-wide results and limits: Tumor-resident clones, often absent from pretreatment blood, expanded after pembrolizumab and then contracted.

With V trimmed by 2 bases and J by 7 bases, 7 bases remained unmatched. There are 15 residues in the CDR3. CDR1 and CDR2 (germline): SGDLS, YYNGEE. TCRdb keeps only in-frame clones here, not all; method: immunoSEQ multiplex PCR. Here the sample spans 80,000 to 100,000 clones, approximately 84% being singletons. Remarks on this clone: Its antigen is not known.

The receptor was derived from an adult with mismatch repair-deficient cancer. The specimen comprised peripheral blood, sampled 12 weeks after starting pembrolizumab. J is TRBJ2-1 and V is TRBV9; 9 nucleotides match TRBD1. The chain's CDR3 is CASSVAGQGGNEQFF. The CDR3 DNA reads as TGTGCCAGCAGCGTCGCGGGACAGGGAGGGAATGAGCAGTTCTTC.